A single sample is the source of the 3 T cell receptor beta chains below, sequenced in a study of T cell repertoires in cytomegalovirus infection. A single record per CDR3 protein comes from TCRdb applying MiXCR to the reads. The repertoire holds around 170,000 distinct CDR3 sequences, with roughly 15% as singletons. Source material: CD8+ T cells from PBMCs. Receptors originate from a human donor in good health (CMV status not recorded). Some clones in this sample may be carry-over from other donors' samples.

The genes are TRBV27 and TRBJ2-3; D is possibly TRBD2 (6 bases). The CDR3 spans 15 residues. Germline values: CDR1 MNHEY, CDR2 SMNVEV (reference sequence). Trimming took off 6 bases at V and 5 bases at J, with 18 bases between the two ends. The CDR3 DNA follows: TGTGCCAGCAGCCCCAAGCTGCGGAGGGGAGATACGCAGTATTTT. This translates into CASSPKLRRGDTQYF.

The chain's CDR3 is CASSSTGVGNQPQHF. The CDR3 coding sequence is TGTGCCAGCAGCTCGACAGGGGTAGGCAATCAGCCCCAGCATTTT. The J gene is TRBJ1-5, the V gene TRBV7-9, with 8 bases identical to TRBD1. This CDR3 is built from 15 residues. V was pared by 4 bases and J by 2 bases, with 4 bases of the junction left unmatched. Germline loops: CDR1 SEHNR, CDR2 FQNEAQ (reference sequence).

The rearrangement links TRBV20-1 to TRBJ1-2; the D gene is possibly TRBD1 (6 bases). V shed 3 bases and J shed 4 bases, with 12 bases lying between them. Germline CDR1 is DFQATT and CDR2 is SNEGSKA (reference sequence). This CDR3 has 13 residues. CDR3: CSARDRFLYGYTF. In DNA, the CDR3 is TGCAGTGCTAGGGACAGATTCCTCTATGGCTACACCTTC.